The clone carrying this T cell receptor beta chain was counted ten times or more. There are 16 residues in the CDR3. In germline, CDR1 is LNHDA, CDR2 SQIVND (reference sequence). V lost 3 bases and J lost 0, with 13 bases in between. Original processing methods: Quantification of nucleated cells was approximated via reference gene primer amplification. TCRdb's copy holds only in-frame clones and misses some; the assay was immunoSEQ multiplex PCR. D and trimming were read from the DNA, whereas the V and J calls and clone size are those reported in that table. The profile shows around 100,000 clones, approximately 90% of them singletons. The sample is drawn from a study of blood T cell repertoires in COVID-19. Turning to the study itself: Both acute and convalescent COVID-19 samples were obtained from the United States, Italy and Spain. T cells, B-cell-depleted T cells, or PBMCs provided the cDNA or gDNA that served as material.

The chain recombines TRBV19 with TRBJ2-3; tentatively, D is TRBD1 (6 bases). Sequenced: peripheral blood. The sequence derives from a man between 45 and 60 years old with acute or convalescent COVID-19. The CDR3 is CASSMTARGSTDTQYF. CDR3 nucleotide sequence: TGTGCCAGTAGTATGACCGCCAGGGGAAGCACAGATACGCAGTATTTT.